The 15 T cell receptor beta chains given below trace back to one sample, sequenced in a study of shared T cell receptors in the human thymus. Sequenced by immunoSEQ multiplex PCR; TCRdb stores in-frame clones only, minus some. Among 55,000 to 75,000 clones, over 90% were seen once, and the ten largest hold 0.033%. Input material: thymocytes. These receptors all stem from a human donor.

The rearrangement links TRBV15 to TRBJ1-6, with D tentatively TRBD1 (5 bases). This CDR3 is built from 14 residues. Trimming removed 5 bases at V and 0 bases at J, with 5 bases between. Germline V CDR1 and CDR2: LNHNV, YYDKDF (reference sequence). In DNA form, the CDR3 reads TGTGCCACCAGCGGGGGCTCCTATAATTCACCCCTCCACTTT. Translated: CATSGGSYNSPLHF.

The rearrangement joins TRBV28 to TRBJ1-1; the D is unclear. Germline CDR1 reads MDHEN; CDR2 reads SYDVKM. The CDR3 consists of 18 residues. V was pared by 0 bases and J by 3 bases, with 20 bases between. CDR3 DNA sequence: TGTGCCAGCAGTTTATGCAGCTACCCGACTCTCAATGACACTGAAGCTTTCTTT. This sequence encodes CASSLCSYPTLNDTEAFF.

This chain uses TRBV19 with TRBJ1-4; D gene ambiguous. Trimming took 6 bases from V and 5 from J, leaving 22 bases between them. CDR1 is LNHDA, CDR2 SQIVND, per germline (reference sequence). CDR3 length: 17 residues. The CDR3 region has the DNA TGTGCCAGTAGAACGACTCCACGGAGGGTGAAGAATGAAAAACTGTTTTTT. Translating gives CASRTTPRRVKNEKLFF.

This chain links TRBV4-1 with TRBJ1-6, with 9 bases that match TRBD1. The ends lost 4 bases at V and 10 bases at J; junction bases unmatched: 14. Germline CDR1 is MGHRA and CDR2 is YSYEKL. This CDR3 spans 17 amino acids. The CDR3 loop reads CASSLAPLQGAQSPLHF. The CDR3 nucleotides are TGCGCCAGCAGCCTCGCACCCCTACAGGGGGCGCAGTCACCCCTCCACTTT.

CDR3 residues: CASSERKESCEGYTF. Here the CDR3 DNA reads TGTGCCAGCAGTGAAAGAAAGGAATCCTGTGAGGGCTACACCTTC. The V call is TRBV25-1, the J call TRBJ1-2; D is ambiguous. V lost 2 bases to trimming and J lost 8 bases, with 18 bases between them. The CDR3 spans 15 residues. Germline V gene lookup returns CDR1 MGHDK and CDR2 SYGVNS.

This rearrangement joins TRBV5-1 to TRBJ1-1; 7 nucleotides agree with TRBD1. The CDR3 totals 12 residues. Germline values: CDR1 SGHRS, CDR2 YFSETQ. J gave up 5 bases and V 7 bases, and 5 bases lay outside the gene matches. The CDR3 coding sequence is TGCGCCAGCGGGGGACAGCATACTGAAGCTTTCTTT. This translates into CASGGQHTEAFF.

This sequence joins TRBV7-6 and TRBJ2-7; a possible D gene is TRBD2 (5 bases). Germline CDR1 SGHVS, CDR2 FNYEAQ. The CDR3 is made up of 13 amino acids. Between the trimmed V and J ends, which lost 5 bases and 3 bases, there was a span of 11 bases. In DNA form, the CDR3 reads TGTGCCAGCAGCGTTAGAGCGGACTACGAGCAGTACTTC. It specifies CASSVRADYEQYF.

V gene TRBV10-3 combines with J gene TRBJ2-7, with D perhaps TRBD1 or TRBD2 (5 bases each). V dropped 10 bases and J dropped 0 bases, with 19 bases sitting between them. Germline V gives CDR1 ENHRY, CDR2 SYGVKD. CDR3 length equals 15 residues. CDR3 residues: CATKGRSKVSYEQYF. The CDR3 DNA reads TGTGCCACCAAGGGACGATCAAAGGTCTCCTACGAGCAGTACTTC.

The chain joins TRBV28 to TRBJ1-6; 10 nucleotides agree with TRBD1. Germline CDR1 is MDHEN and CDR2 is SYDVKM. The junction had 13 bases not matched to a gene; V was cut back by 5 bases and J by 3 bases. The CDR3 is made up of 19 amino acids. CDR3 region: CASSVWDRGSYDYNSPLHF. CDR3 DNA: TGTGCCAGCAGTGTGTGGGACAGGGGCTCGTACGACTATAATTCACCCCTCCACTTT.

This clone was seen a single time. The chain links TRBV19 to TRBJ2-1; TRBD1 is a possible D gene (5 bases). V dropped 3 bases and J dropped 6 bases, with 15 bases sitting between them. CDR1 and CDR2 from the germline V gene are LNHDA and SQIVND (reference sequence). The CDR3 totals 15 residues. The CDR3 DNA reads TGTGCCAGTAGTATGGTACAGGTTAAAGGCAATGAGCAGTTCTTC. Translating it yields CASSMVQVKGNEQFF.

V and J are TRBV7-2 and TRBJ2-7, with no clear D. There are 12 residues in the CDR3. Trimming cost V 1 base and J 3 bases, with 4 bases left between them. Germline V gene lookup returns CDR1 SGHTA and CDR2 FQGNSA. CDR3 bases: TGTGCCAGCAGCTTAGTTGACTACGAGCAGTACTTC. This sequence encodes CASSLVDYEQYF.

V and J are TRBV7-2 and TRBJ2-7; D is unclear. The germline gives CDR1 SGHTA, CDR2 FQGNSA. This CDR3 is 14 amino acids long. V lost 1 base and J 0 bases, leaving 7 bases between the germline ends. The CDR3 here is CASSLGTDSYEQYF. The CDR3 coding sequence is TGTGCCAGCAGCTTAGGAACAGACTCCTACGAGCAGTACTTC. The whole variable domain, filled in from reference TRBV7-2 and TRBJ2-7, reads GAGVSQSPSNKVTEKGKDVELRCDPISGHTALYWYRQSLGQGLEFLIYFQGNSAPDKSGLPSDRFSAERTGGSVSTLTIQRTQQEDSAVYLCASSLGTDSYEQYFGPGTRLTVT.

The chain uses TRBV7-2 and TRBJ2-2; D is ambiguous. The V end lost 5 bases, the J end lost 4 bases, and 11 bases lay between the germline ends. This CDR3 contains 14 residues. Germline assignment: CDR1 SGHTA and CDR2 FQGNSA. The CDR3 DNA sequence: TGTGCCAGCAGCCGGGCGGCCCTCACCGGGGAGCTGTTTTTT. It encodes CASSRAALTGELFF.

A remark on this clone: Relative to the germline gene, one junction end is altered; a read error may explain this. This chain joins TRBV5-1 and TRBJ1-1; 7 positions agree with TRBD1. This CDR3 contains 15 residues. Per germline, CDR1 SGHRS and CDR2 YFSETQ. CDR3 protein: CASSFKGQRNAEAFF. CDR3 DNA: TGCGCCAGCAGCTTTAAGGGACAGCGGAACGCTGAAGCTTTCTTT. Full variable domain (missing parts from reference TRBV5-1 and TRBJ1-1): KAGVTQTPRYLIKTRGQQVTLSCSPISGHRSVSWYQQTPGQGLQFLFEYFSETQRNKGNFPGRFSGRQFSNSRSEMNVSTLELGDSALYLCASSFKGQRNAEAFFGQGTRLTVV.

V gene TRBV7-9 combines with J gene TRBJ1-2; 9 positions match TRBD1. The CDR3 sequence is 14 residues long. The V gene's germline CDR1 is SEHNR and CDR2 FQNEAQ (reference sequence). J gave up 8 bases and V 10 bases, and 14 bases lay outside the gene matches. The DNA for the CDR3 is TGTGCCACGGAGGGACAGGGTCTCACGTTAGGCTACACCTTC. This gives the protein CATEGQGLTLGYTF.